This entry describes one T cell receptor (beta chain). What it binds is unknown. The second PCR ran roughly 7 to 12 cycles with a sample-barcoded 5' primer and J-beta primers. With 12 random nucleotides, a template-switch adaptor tagged each individual cDNA molecule. From the 5' RACE reads, TCRdb called clonotypes with MiXCR, one entry per CDR3 protein. The sample includes fewer than 1,200,000 distinct CDR3 sequences, approximately 26% of them seen just once. There are 15 residues in the CDR3. The V gene lost 3 bases and the J gene lost 7 bases, with 16 bases spanning the gap. This record belongs to a study of blood T cells in healthy people across ages. Broader study findings: Age brought a roughly linear fall in TCR beta diversity measured per million T cells.

The data were also submitted as part of a second study, on T cells of mothers and their children.

Specimen: blood. The J gene is TRBJ1-5, the V gene TRBV12-3 or TRBV12-4; D is uncertain. The TCR was taken from a girl aged 2 to 9 in good health. For the CDR3, the DNA is TGTGCCAGCAGTTTCGTCTGGGGTCGTGGACAGCCCCAGCATTTT. Its translation is CASSFVWGRGQPQHF.